This TCR beta chain stems from a study of CD8 T cells in ankylosing spondylitis. This CDR3 has 16 residues. Trimming at V came to 0 bases and at J to 0 bases, leaving 4 bases not matched to a gene. Germline lookup yields CDR1 MNHEY and CDR2 SMNVEV (reference sequence). There are a few counts of this clonotype. As yet, its antigen is unknown. Study-wide findings and caveats: It appeared that ankylosing spondylitis blood was characterized by a TCR beta motif of under ten highly homologous variants. Matched ankylosing spondylitis synovial fluid reportedly contained a significantly enriched population of disease-linked clones. In reactive arthritis synovial fluid and blood, some motif variants had been reported before. Disease-linked clones bore a CD8+ phenotype and were relatively rare in peripheral blood.

For TCR beta, libraries came from quantitative 5'-RACE with molecular barcodes. A single record per CDR3 protein comes from TCRdb applying MiXCR to the 5' RACE reads. The sample has around 140,000 distinct CDR3 sequences, approximately 17% seen once. The origin of this receptor is a male donor with ankylosing spondylitis. The sample taken for sequencing was blood, either unsorted or a sorted T cell fraction (not recorded which). The chain links TRBV27 to TRBJ2-7, with 8 bases matching TRBD2. This chain's CDR3 is CASSLSAGGHSYEQYF. In nucleotides, the CDR3 is TGTGCCAGCAGTTTATCGGCGGGAGGCCACTCCTACGAGCAGTACTTC.